One and the same sample provided the 2 T cell receptor beta chains below, sequenced in a study of T cell changes during pregnancy in multiple sclerosis. This table comes from immunoSEQ multiplex PCR, and its TCRdb copy is limited to in-frame clones, with some not included. The repertoire holds over 70,000 clones, with almost 95% as singletons. Sequenced here: peripheral blood, sampled in the third trimester of pregnancy. Every receptor here comes from a female donor in good health, enrolled as a control in a pregnancy study.

V is TRBV6-6 and J is TRBJ2-1, with 8 bases fitting TRBD2. Germline V CDR1 and CDR2: MNHNY, SVGAGI (reference sequence). This CDR3 region has 16 residues. V was clipped by 8 bases and J by 3 bases; unmatched bases: 12. Here the CDR3 DNA reads TGTGCCAGCTCCCCCCTGACGGGAGGGGGCTACAATGAGCAGTTCTTC. This codes for CASSPLTGGGYNEQFF.

The chain has TRBV19 and TRBJ1-2, with a weak D call TRBD1 (5 bases). From germline, CDR1 is LNHDA and CDR2 SQIVND (reference sequence). V lost 5 bases and J lost 2, with 9 bases in between. This CDR3 region has 13 residues. The CDR3 protein is CASSVRQNYGYTF. In DNA form, the CDR3 reads TGTGCCAGTAGTGTGCGACAGAACTATGGCTACACCTTC.